This passage covers 25 T cell receptor beta chains from one sample sequenced in a study of blood T cell repertoires in COVID-19. Some clones are missing from TCRdb's copy, which holds only in-frame ones; the method was immunoSEQ multiplex PCR. The profile shows over 110,000 clones, approximately 88% of them singletons. The sequencing sample was made of PBMCs or T cells enriched from blood (not recorded which). Every receptor here comes from a man aged 35 to 55 with acute COVID-19.

This clone was observed a handful of times. The rearrangement links TRBV29-1 to TRBJ1-5, with D tentatively TRBD1 (5 bases). CDR3 length: 13 amino acids. The V end lost 5 bases, the J end lost 7 bases, and 15 bases lay between the germline ends. The germline gives CDR1 SQVTM, CDR2 ANQGSEA. This CDR3 is CSVSPGGRQPQHF. The CDR3 DNA is TGCAGCGTTTCCCCCGGGGGGAGGCAGCCCCAGCATTTT.

The chain uses TRBV5-4 and TRBJ2-7; the D gene is possibly TRBD2 (6 bases). The CDR3 totals 14 residues. Germline V gives CDR1 SGHNT, CDR2 YYREEE (reference sequence). V was trimmed by 4 bases and J by 4 bases, leaving 15 bases between them. In DNA, the CDR3 is TGTGCCAGCAGCCCTAGGGCGGGGAGGTACGAGCAGTACTTC. Protein product: CASSPRAGRYEQYF.

The chain couples TRBV11-3 to TRBJ2-2; D may be TRBD2 (6 bases). V was cut by 5 bases and J by 5 bases, with 21 bases left in between. The length of the CDR3 is 17 residues. Germline values: CDR1 SGHNT, CDR2 YENEEA. The CDR3 loop reads CASSKAVDPSGTGELFF. The CDR3 nucleotides are TGTGCCAGCAGCAAAGCGGTGGATCCGAGCGGGACCGGGGAGCTGTTTTTT.

V is TRBV6-5 and J is TRBJ1-6, with TRBD1 matching 7 bases. The trim removed 7 bases at V and 12 bases at J, leaving 6 bases unmatched. This CDR3 region has 12 residues. The germline CDR1 and CDR2 sequences are MNHEY and SVGAGI. The CDR3 DNA follows: TGTGCCAGCACCACAGGGGCGAGACCCCTCCACTTT. This encodes CASTTGARPLHF.

The chain joins TRBV6-2 or TRBV6-3 to TRBJ1-1; D possibly corresponds to TRBD1 (6 bases). CDR3 size: 18 residues. Deletions cut 6 bases from V and 0 bases from J, with 23 bases between. CDR1 is MNHEY and CDR2 is SVGEGT in the germline V gene. Here the CDR3 reads CASSHGGGLLIMNTEAFF. CDR3 DNA sequence: TGTGCCAGCAGCCACGGGGGGGGCTTACTGATCATGAACACTGAAGCTTTCTTT.

The chain combines TRBV5-4 with TRBJ2-1, with TRBD2 matching 7 bases. Germline assignment: CDR1 SGHNT and CDR2 YYREEE (reference sequence). This CDR3 is built from 15 residues. Germline trimming cut 2 bases from V and 4 bases from J; bases unmatched to any gene: 6. The CDR3 coding sequence is TGTGCCAGCAGCTTAATGCCGGGAGGATACAATGAGCAGTTCTTC. Translated: CASSLMPGGYNEQFF.

V and J are TRBV27 and TRBJ2-7, with D tentatively TRBD1 (7 bases). Germline V CDR1 and CDR2: MNHEY, SMNVEV (reference sequence). V lost 6 bases and J lost 3, with 15 bases in between. The CDR3 length is 14 residues. The CDR3 DNA sequence: TGTGCCAGCAGAGGGCAGGGGGGAGTCTACGAGCAGTACTTC. Its protein is CASRGQGGVYEQYF.

V and J are TRBV6-5 and TRBJ1-2, with TRBD1 matching 8 bases. The junction had 5 bases not matched to a gene; V was cut back by 6 bases and J by 8 bases. Germline V gives CDR1 MNHEY, CDR2 SVGAGI. This CDR3 contains 12 residues. CDR3 residues: CASRTTGDGYTF. The DNA for the CDR3 is TGTGCCAGCAGGACGACAGGGGACGGCTACACCTTC.

The chain carries TRBV28 and TRBJ1-5; D possibly corresponds to TRBD1 (6 bases). The V and J ends lost 4 bases and 3 bases respectively, with 10 bases between them. Looked up from germline, CDR1 is MDHEN and CDR2 is SYDVKM. The CDR3 is 14 amino acids. This CDR3 is CASSSGQINQPQHF. DNA for the CDR3: TGTGCCAGCAGTTCCGGACAGATCAATCAGCCCCAGCATTTT.

The chain links TRBV10-3 to TRBJ1-5, with a possible D match to TRBD1 (6 bases). The CDR3 covers 13 residues. Germline values: CDR1 ENHRY, CDR2 SYGVKD. Trimming pared 6 bases from V and 2 bases from J, leaving 8 bases between. Written as DNA, the CDR3 is TGTGCCATCAGACAGGGCCGCAATCAGCCCCAGCATTTT. It specifies CAIRQGRNQPQHF.

The CDR3 DNA sequence: TGTGCCAGCAGCCCGACGATAGGGGCAAGGGGCTACACCTTC. It translates to CASSPTIGARGYTF. The chain employs TRBV7-6 and TRBJ1-2; possibly TRBD1 for D (5 bases). The V and J ends lost 5 bases and 8 bases respectively, with 18 bases between them. Germline V gene data show CDR1 as SGHVS and CDR2 as FNYEAQ. The CDR3 totals 14 residues.

The rearrangement uses TRBV7-9 and TRBJ2-2, with 8 bases matching TRBD2. This CDR3 is 18 amino acids long. The V segment lost 2 bases and the J segment 0 bases; nucleotides outside the gene matches: 8. In germline, CDR1 is SEHNR, CDR2 FQNEAQ (reference sequence). The CDR3, as DNA: TGTGCCAGCAGCTTATTGGGCGGGAGGATTCCGAACACCGGGGAGCTGTTTTTT. Translating it yields CASSLLGGRIPNTGELFF.

The V call is TRBV29-1, the J call TRBJ2-5, with TRBD2 as a possible D gene (6 bases). This CDR3 has 14 residues. The ends were cut back, 1 base at V and 7 bases at J, with 16 bases in the middle. CDR1 and CDR2 from the germline V gene are SQVTM and ANQGSEA. The CDR3 region is CSVEGTKEGGTQYF. CDR3 nucleotides: TGCAGCGTTGAAGGGACTAAAGAGGGAGGGACCCAGTACTTC.

The V and J genes are TRBV9 and TRBJ2-1; D possibly corresponds to TRBD2 (6 bases). Looked up from germline, CDR1 is SGDLS and CDR2 is YYNGEE. V was clipped by 2 bases and J by 8 bases, with 8 bases between them. The CDR3 contains 12 residues. CDR3 sequence: CASSVGGHEQFF. The CDR3 bases are TGTGCCAGCAGCGTGGGAGGCCATGAGCAGTTCTTC. Together with reference TRBV9 and TRBJ2-1, the CDR3 gives the full variable domain: DSGVTQTPKHLITATGQRVTLRCSPRSGDLSVYWYQQSLDQGLQFLIQYYNGEERAKGNILERFSAQQFPDLHSELNLSSLELGDSALYFCASSVGGHEQFFGPGTRLTVL.

This chain uses TRBV10-1 with TRBJ2-7, with D possibly matching TRBD2 (6 bases). The CDR3 has 18 amino acids. Trimming took off 0 bases at V and 4 bases at J, with 22 bases between the two ends. From germline, CDR1 is WNHNN and CDR2 SYGVQD (reference sequence). This CDR3 is CASSESYFKRDSRYEQYF. In DNA form, the CDR3 reads TGCGCCAGCAGTGAGTCATACTTTAAGAGGGACTCCAGATACGAGCAGTACTTC.

The chain uses TRBV4-3 and TRBJ2-7, with 9 bases that match TRBD2. With V trimmed by 2 bases and J by 6 bases, 8 bases remained unmatched. Per germline, CDR1 LGHNA and CDR2 YSLEER. The CDR3 has 15 residues. CDR3 in DNA: TGCGCCAGCAGCCAAACAGGAGCGGGGGGTTCCGAGCAGTACTTC. Amino acid sequence: CASSQTGAGGSEQYF.

The chain links TRBV7-6 to TRBJ1-1; 7 bases are a match to TRBD1. The length of the CDR3 is 15 residues. Germline CDR1 reads SGHVS; CDR2 reads FNYEAQ. V lost 5 bases, J lost 2 bases, and 8 bases stayed unmatched. CDR3: CASSTRTGPNTEAFF. As DNA, the CDR3 is TGTGCCAGCAGCACCCGGACAGGACCAAACACTGAAGCTTTCTTT. Combining the CDR3 with reference TRBV7-6 and TRBJ1-1 gives the whole variable domain GAGVSQSPRYKVTKRGQDVALRCDPISGHVSLYWYRQALGQGPEFLTYFNYEAQQDKSGLPNDRFSAERPEGSISTLTIQRTEQRDSAMYRCASSTRTGPNTEAFFGQGTRLTVV.

The chain links TRBV19 to TRBJ1-2; D is undetermined. V lost 5 bases and J 8 bases, leaving 21 bases between the germline ends. Germline values: CDR1 LNHDA, CDR2 SQIVND (reference sequence). This CDR3 is 15 amino acids long. CDR3 in DNA: TGTGCCAGTAGTCCGCAGTACTACTGGATCAACGGCTACACCTTC. Translating it yields CASSPQYYWINGYTF.

The rearrangement joins TRBV5-5 to TRBJ2-1, with 8 positions matching TRBD1. The germline V gene encodes CDR1 SGHKS and CDR2 YYEKEE (reference sequence). The CDR3 runs to 15 residues. V trimming: 3 bases; J trimming: 6 bases; junction bases outside the gene matches: 8. The CDR3 reads CASSSGQGKVNEQFF. DNA of the CDR3: TGTGCCAGCAGCTCCGGACAGGGAAAGGTCAATGAGCAGTTCTTC.

The chain combines TRBV9 with TRBJ2-5; weak D call: TRBD1 (6 bases). In germline, CDR1 is SGDLS, CDR2 YYNGEE. Trimming took 4 bases from V and 4 from J, leaving 17 bases between them. The CDR3 extends over 15 amino acids. The CDR3 region has the DNA TGTGCCAGCAGCTCCTACAGGGATGCGGCAGAGACCCAGTACTTC. Its translation is CASSSYRDAAETQYF.

J is TRBJ2-3 and V is TRBV9; 7 nucleotides align to TRBD2. This CDR3 has 15 residues. The germline CDR1 and CDR2 sequences are SGDLS and YYNGEE. The ends lost 3 bases at V and 0 bases at J; junction bases unmatched: 4. This CDR3 is CASSGGTTSTDTQYF. The CDR3 nucleotides read TGTGCCAGCAGCGGCGGGACTACTAGCACAGATACGCAGTATTTT.

The chain joins TRBV5-4 to TRBJ2-1, with TRBD2 matching over 12 bases. Trimming took 3 bases from V and 7 from J; bases not matched to a gene: 8. Germline V gives CDR1 SGHNT, CDR2 YYREEE (reference sequence). The CDR3 is 16 amino acids. The CDR3 loop reads CASSSKLAGGRNEQFF. DNA of the CDR3: TGTGCCAGCAGCTCAAAGCTAGCGGGGGGGAGGAATGAGCAGTTCTTC.

This rearrangement joins TRBV28 to TRBJ2-2; TRBD1 is a possible D gene (7 bases). The CDR3 is 16 amino acids. The V and J ends lost 6 bases and 6 bases respectively, with 20 bases between them. The germline CDR1 and CDR2 sequences are MDHEN and SYDVKM. CDR3 nucleotide sequence: TGTGCCAGCAGAGGGGCTCTAACAGGGGAGGCCGGGGAGCTGTTTTTT. Protein product: CASRGALTGEAGELFF.

CDR3 bases: TGTGCCAGCGGGACAGGGATAACCGGGGAGCTGTTTTTT. Translation gives CASGTGITGELFF. The V and J genes are TRBV2 and TRBJ2-2; 9 nucleotides align to TRBD1. CDR1 and CDR2 (germline): SNHLY, FYNNEI. With 8 bases clipped from V and 5 bases from J, the junction kept 3 bases outside the gene matches. The CDR3 loop spans 13 amino acids.

CDR3 nucleotides: TGTGCCAGTAGTACAGGACAGGGGGCCTCCTATGGCTACACCTTC. The encoded protein is CASSTGQGASYGYTF. The V call is TRBV19, the J call TRBJ1-2, with 11 bases identical to TRBD1. The V and J ends lost 4 bases and 4 bases, in that order; junction bases with no gene match: 5. Germline V gene sequence: CDR1 LNHDA, CDR2 SQIVND (reference sequence). The CDR3 has 15 amino acids.